The 13 T cell receptor beta chains below come from one sample, sequenced in a study of shared clonotypes between healthy human individuals. Repertoires were generated with immunoSEQ multiplex PCR, while TCRdb's copy carries only in-frame clones and drops some. The data show about 490,000 clones, with around 73% seen just once and approximately 12% held by the top ten. Input material: PBMCs. The receptors originated from a woman between 40 and 50 years old in good health. Some clones in this sample may be carry-over from other donors' samples.

The V gene is TRBV11-3, the J gene TRBJ2-1; TRBD2 matches 8 bases. Germline assignment: CDR1 SGHNT and CDR2 YENEEA. Trimming took 1 base from V and 1 from J; bases not matched to a gene: 0. The CDR3 loop spans 15 amino acids. The CDR3 nucleotides read TGTGCCAGCAGCTTAGGACTAGCGTCCTACAATGAGCAGTTCTTC. This sequence encodes CASSLGLASYNEQFF.

The chain uses TRBV7-2 and TRBJ2-7; possibly TRBD1 for D (6 bases). The CDR3 has 16 residues. With 5 bases removed from V and 0 bases from J, the gap between germline ends came to 17 bases. Looked up from germline, CDR1 is SGHTA and CDR2 is FQGNSA. CDR3 DNA: TGTGCCAGCAGCGGCCGCCCCGGGACACGCTCCTACGAGCAGTACTTC. This gives the protein CASSGRPGTRSYEQYF. The full variable domain, in which reference TRBV7-2 and TRBJ2-7 provide the parts outside the CDR3, is GAGVSQSPSNKVTEKGKDVELRCDPISGHTALYWYRQSLGQGLEFLIYFQGNSAPDKSGLPSDRFSAERTGGSVSTLTIQRTQQEDSAVYLCASSGRPGTRSYEQYFGPGTRLTVT.

The rearrangement links TRBV5-4 to TRBJ2-2, with D possibly TRBD1 on 6 matching bases. The germline V gene encodes CDR1 SGHNT and CDR2 YYREEE (reference sequence). Trimming cost V 0 bases and J 2 bases, with 14 bases left between them. The CDR3 extends over 17 amino acids. The CDR3 DNA reads as TGTGCCAGCAGCTTGGCGGTACAGGGCCCTAACACCGGGGAGCTGTTTTTT. This sequence encodes CASSLAVQGPNTGELFF.

The chain employs TRBV11-2 and TRBJ2-5; the D is unclear. This CDR3 comprises 14 residues. V lost 5 bases and J lost 1, with 11 bases in between. Germline V gene data show CDR1 as SGHAT and CDR2 as FQNNGV. The CDR3 is CASSRGPTQETQYF. CDR3 sequence (DNA): TGTGCCAGCAGCCGTGGACCGACCCAAGAGACCCAGTACTTC.

The rearrangement links TRBV15 to TRBJ2-7, with D possibly TRBD1 on 6 matching bases. Trimming took off 3 bases at V and 2 bases at J, with 11 bases between the two ends. CDR3 size: 14 residues. Germline loops: CDR1 LNHNV, CDR2 YYDKDF (reference sequence). CDR3 DNA: TGTGCCACCAGCAGTCAGGGGCCAACCTACGAGCAGTACTTC. Encoded protein: CATSSQGPTYEQYF.

The chain links TRBV29-1 to TRBJ2-3, with D unresolved. The V gene lost 4 bases and the J gene lost 1 base, with 9 bases spanning the gap. CDR3 length equals 13 residues. Per germline, CDR1 SQVTM and CDR2 ANQGSEA. The DNA for the CDR3 is TGCAGCGTTGCGGGCCGAGGCACAGATACGCAGTATTTT. Amino acid sequence: CSVAGRGTDTQYF.

The chain's CDR3 is CASSLRLGGRGGELFF. DNA of the CDR3: TGTGCCAGCAGTTTAAGACTCGGGGGCAGGGGCGGGGAGCTGTTTTTT. This chain uses TRBV28 with TRBJ2-2, with D perhaps matching TRBD1 or TRBD2 (6 bases each). The CDR3 runs 16 residues. The germline V and J ends were trimmed by 2 bases and 7 bases, with 17 bases remaining between them. Germline CDR1 and CDR2: MDHEN and SYDVKM.

The rearrangement links TRBV28 to TRBJ1-1, with 8 bases matching TRBD1. With 8 bases clipped from V and 0 bases from J, the junction kept 5 bases outside the gene matches. CDR1 and CDR2 (germline): MDHEN, SYDVKM. There are 14 residues in the CDR3. As DNA, the CDR3 is TGTGCCAGCGAATCAGGGGGCATGAACACTGAAGCTTTCTTT. Encoded protein: CASESGGMNTEAFF.

This clone was found a few times. The chain uses TRBV4-2 and TRBJ1-6, with D possibly TRBD1 on 5 matching bases. The CDR3 extends over 16 amino acids. CDR1 LGHNA and CDR2 YNFKEQ come from the germline V gene. V was shortened by 0 bases and J by 10 bases, with 16 bases between the two germline ends. CDR3 in amino acids: CASSQDRGAGQSPLHF. The CDR3 bases are TGTGCCAGCAGCCAAGATCGAGGGGCAGGACAATCACCCCTCCACTTT.

The chain recombines TRBV28 with TRBJ1-2, with a weak D call TRBD1 (5 bases). Trimming removed 4 bases from V and 6 bases from J, with 9 bases in between. The CDR3 spans 12 residues. Germline CDR1 and CDR2: MDHEN and SYDVKM. CDR3 amino acids: CASSSTDHGYTF. For the CDR3, the DNA is TGTGCCAGCAGTTCGACAGACCATGGCTACACCTTC.

The CDR3 coding sequence is TGTGCCAGCAGTGAAACAGTCCATGAGCAGTTCTTC. Its translation is CASSETVHEQFF. The chain is built from TRBV6-1 and TRBJ2-1; D unresolved. There are 12 residues in the CDR3. Trimming removed 2 bases from V and 8 bases from J, with 7 bases in between. The germline V gene encodes CDR1 MNHNS and CDR2 SASEGT.

The chain is built from TRBV5-1 and TRBJ2-1; 12 nucleotides match TRBD2. This CDR3 has 15 residues. Trimming took 5 bases from V and 7 from J; bases not matched to a gene: 7. Germline V gives CDR1 SGHRS, CDR2 YFSETQ. The CDR3 coding sequence is TGCGCCAGCAGACCACTAGCGGGAGGTTTGAATGAGCAGTTCTTC. Its protein product is CASRPLAGGLNEQFF.

This clone was found many times. V is TRBV10-3 and J is TRBJ2-2, with D uncertain. Germline V lookup: CDR1 ENHRY, CDR2 SYGVKD. The CDR3 loop spans 12 amino acids. V lost 4 bases, J lost 5 bases, and 5 bases lay in between. The CDR3 here is CAISGQTGELFF. The CDR3 DNA reads TGTGCCATCAGTGGACAAACCGGGGAGCTGTTTTTT.